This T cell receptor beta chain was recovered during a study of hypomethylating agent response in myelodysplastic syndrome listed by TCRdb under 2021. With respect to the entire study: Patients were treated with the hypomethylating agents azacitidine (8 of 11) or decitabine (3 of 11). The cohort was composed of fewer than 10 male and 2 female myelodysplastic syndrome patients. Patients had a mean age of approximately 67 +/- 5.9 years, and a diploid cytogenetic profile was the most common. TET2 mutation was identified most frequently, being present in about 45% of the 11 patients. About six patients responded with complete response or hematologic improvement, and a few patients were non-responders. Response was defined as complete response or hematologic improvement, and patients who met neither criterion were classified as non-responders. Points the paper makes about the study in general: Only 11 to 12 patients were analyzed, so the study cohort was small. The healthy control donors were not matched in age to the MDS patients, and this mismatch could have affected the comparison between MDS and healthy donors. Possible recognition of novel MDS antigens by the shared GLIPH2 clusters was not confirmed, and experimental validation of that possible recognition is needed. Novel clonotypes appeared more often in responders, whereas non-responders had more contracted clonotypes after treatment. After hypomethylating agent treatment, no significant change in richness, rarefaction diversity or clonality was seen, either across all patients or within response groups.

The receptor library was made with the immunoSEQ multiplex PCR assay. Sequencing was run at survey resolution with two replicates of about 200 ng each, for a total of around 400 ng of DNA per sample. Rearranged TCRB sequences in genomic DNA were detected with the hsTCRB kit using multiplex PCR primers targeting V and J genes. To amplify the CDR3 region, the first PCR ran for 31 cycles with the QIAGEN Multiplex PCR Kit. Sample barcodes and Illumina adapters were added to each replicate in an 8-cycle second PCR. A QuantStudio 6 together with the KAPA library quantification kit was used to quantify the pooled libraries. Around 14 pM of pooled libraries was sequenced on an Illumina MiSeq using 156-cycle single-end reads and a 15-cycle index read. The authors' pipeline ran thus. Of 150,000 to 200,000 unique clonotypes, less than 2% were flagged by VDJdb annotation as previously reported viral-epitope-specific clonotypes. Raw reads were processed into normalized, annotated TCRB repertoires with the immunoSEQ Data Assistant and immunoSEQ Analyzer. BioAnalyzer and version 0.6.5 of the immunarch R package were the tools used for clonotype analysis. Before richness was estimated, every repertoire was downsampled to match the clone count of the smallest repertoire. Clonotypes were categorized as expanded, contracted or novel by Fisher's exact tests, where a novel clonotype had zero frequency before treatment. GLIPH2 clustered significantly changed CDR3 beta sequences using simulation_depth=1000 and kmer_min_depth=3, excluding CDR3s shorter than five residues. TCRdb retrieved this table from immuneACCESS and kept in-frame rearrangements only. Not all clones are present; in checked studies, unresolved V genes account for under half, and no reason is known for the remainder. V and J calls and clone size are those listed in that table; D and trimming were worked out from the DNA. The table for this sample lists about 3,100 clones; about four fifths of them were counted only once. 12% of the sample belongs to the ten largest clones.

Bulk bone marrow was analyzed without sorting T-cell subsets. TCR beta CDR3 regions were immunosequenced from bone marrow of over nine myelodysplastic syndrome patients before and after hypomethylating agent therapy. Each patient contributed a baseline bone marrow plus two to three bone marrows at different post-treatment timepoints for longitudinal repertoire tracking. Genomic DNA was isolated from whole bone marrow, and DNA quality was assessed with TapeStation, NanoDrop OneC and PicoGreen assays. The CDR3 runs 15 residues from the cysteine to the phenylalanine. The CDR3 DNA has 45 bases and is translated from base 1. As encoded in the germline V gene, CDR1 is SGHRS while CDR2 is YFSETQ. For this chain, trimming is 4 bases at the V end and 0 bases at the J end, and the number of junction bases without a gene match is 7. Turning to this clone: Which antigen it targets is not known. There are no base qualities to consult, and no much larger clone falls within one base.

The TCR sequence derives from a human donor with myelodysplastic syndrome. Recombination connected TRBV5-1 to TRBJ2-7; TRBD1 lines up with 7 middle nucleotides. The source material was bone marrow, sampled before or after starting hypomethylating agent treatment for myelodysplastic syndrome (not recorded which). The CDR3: CASSPDRRSSYEQYF. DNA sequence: TGCGCCAGCAGCCCGGACAGGCGAAGCTCCTACGAGCAGTACTTC.